The 14 T cell receptor beta chains below come from one sample, sequenced in a study of shared clonotypes between healthy human individuals. The repertoire was sequenced with immunoSEQ multiplex PCR; TCRdb's copy has only in-frame clones and lacks some. The table lists approximately 1,000,000 clones, approximately 80% of them singletons. The sample consisted of memory CD4+ T cells from PBMCs. As to subset: CD45RA-negative fraction. These receptors all stem from a man aged 18 to 30 in good health. Some clones in this sample may be carry-over from other donors' samples.

This clone was observed a single time. This rearrangement joins TRBV30 to TRBJ2-3; tentative D call: TRBD2 (5 bases). The CDR3 contains 15 residues. Trimming shortened V by 4 bases and J by 8 bases, and 22 bases separated the two germline ends. Germline CDR1 reads GTSNPN; CDR2 reads SVGIG (reference sequence). Here the CDR3 reads CAWIPGSALPGTQYF. In DNA form, the CDR3 reads TGTGCCTGGATTCCTGGTAGCGCCCTGCCTGGTACGCAGTATTTT. Looking up the rest from reference TRBV30 and TRBJ2-3 gives the full variable domain: SQTIHQWPATLVQPVGSPLSLECTVEGTSNPNLYWYRQAAGRGLQLLFYSVGIGQISSEVPQNLSASRPQDRQFILSSKKLLLSDSGFYLCAWIPGSALPGTQYFGPGTRLTVL.

The chain joins TRBV4-1 to TRBJ2-5, with 12 nucleotides matching TRBD1. Matching the DNA end better, TRBJ2-7 makes the J call doubtful. Germline V CDR1 and CDR2: MGHRA, YSYEKL. The CDR3 covers 17 residues. The CDR3 bases are TGCGCCAGCAACTCCGGTTGGGGACAGGGGGCGTCCTACGAGCAGTACTTC. Translating gives CASNSGWGQGASYEQYF.

The chain joins TRBV29-1 to TRBJ2-5; TRBD1 matches at 9 bases. CDR1 SQVTM and CDR2 ANQGSEA come from the germline V gene. The CDR3 runs to 12 residues. J lost 5 bases, V lost 5 bases, and 3 bases had no gene match. In DNA form, the CDR3 reads TGCAGCGTTACTGGACAGGGGGAGACCCAGTACTTC. Residues: CSVTGQGETQYF.

This clone appeared a single time. The chain couples TRBV6-5 to TRBJ2-2; TRBD1 matches 9 bases. The CDR3 spans 16 residues. Unmatched junction bases numbered 9, after V lost 4 bases and J lost 6 bases. Germline CDR1 MNHEY, CDR2 SVGAGI. The DNA of the CDR3 is TGTGCCAGCAGTTTACTATACAGGGGGCGGGCCGGGGAGCTGTTTTTT. Its translation is CASSLLYRGRAGELFF.

V is TRBV6-5 and J is TRBJ2-1; D is unresolved. V was shortened by 6 bases and J by 0 bases, with 9 bases between the two germline ends. CDR1 is MNHEY, CDR2 SVGAGI, per germline. The length of the CDR3 is 14 residues. CDR3 coding DNA: TGTGCCAGCAGCGAAAGGTACTCCTACAATGAGCAGTTCTTC. This encodes CASSERYSYNEQFF.

The chain combines TRBV5-4 with TRBJ2-5; 7 bases fit TRBD1. Unmatched junction bases numbered 5, after V lost 5 bases and J lost 1 base. This CDR3 is built from 14 residues. CDR1 is SGHNT, CDR2 YYREEE, per germline (reference sequence). CDR3 sequence reads: CASSPRQGQETQYF. Written as DNA, the CDR3 is TGTGCCAGCAGTCCCCGACAGGGCCAAGAGACCCAGTACTTC.

The chain uses TRBV29-1 and TRBJ1-1, with D uncertain. Germline V lookup: CDR1 SQVTM, CDR2 ANQGSEA. This CDR3 has 14 residues. The ends were cut back, 7 bases at V and 0 bases at J, with 15 bases in the middle. CDR3 DNA sequence: TGCAGCGCTGGCGGGCCGGGGTTGAACACTGAAGCTTTCTTT. It yields the protein CSAGGPGLNTEAFF.

The rearrangement uses TRBV7-9 and TRBJ2-7, with D uncertain. CDR3 length equals 15 residues. Trimming removed 0 bases at V and 2 bases at J, with 11 bases between. Germline values: CDR1 SEHNR, CDR2 FQNEAQ (reference sequence). CDR3 sequence: CASSLAGSLAYEQYF. CDR3 coding DNA: TGTGCCAGCAGCTTAGCGGGCAGCTTAGCCTACGAGCAGTACTTC.

CDR3 loop: CASSLDSSHTDTQYF. CDR3 in DNA: TGTGCCAGCAGCTTAGATTCGAGTCACACAGATACGCAGTATTTT. The chain uses TRBV11-3 and TRBJ2-3; D remains ambiguous. Deletions cut 0 bases from V and 2 bases from J, with 9 bases between. Germline assignment: CDR1 SGHNT and CDR2 YENEEA. The CDR3 is made up of 15 amino acids.

The chain carries TRBV5-1 and TRBJ2-7, with TRBD1 identical over 8 bases. This CDR3 is 14 amino acids long. Germline V gene lookup returns CDR1 SGHRS and CDR2 YFSETQ. J gave up 5 bases and V 1 base, and 5 bases lay outside the gene matches. CDR3 in amino acids: CASSLMDRANEQYF. CDR3 nucleotide sequence: TGCGCCAGCAGCTTGATGGACAGGGCCAACGAGCAGTACTTC.

This chain links TRBV18 with TRBJ2-5; D may be TRBD1 or TRBD2 (6 bases each). Trimming cost V 2 bases and J 4 bases, with 20 bases left between them. CDR3 length equals 17 residues. Germline CDR1 reads KGHSH; CDR2 reads LQKENI. CDR3 DNA: TGTGCCAGCTCACCAGAGGCACAGGGAGGAGGAGGAGAGACCCAGTACTTC. Translated: CASSPEAQGGGGETQYF.

This chain links TRBV5-1 with TRBJ1-2; the match to TRBD1 covers 8 bases. The CDR3 is 15 residues long. The germline V gene encodes CDR1 SGHRS and CDR2 YFSETQ. After removal of 1 base from V and 6 bases from J, the junction contained 8 bases not matched to a gene. The CDR3 DNA sequence: TGCGCCAGCAGCTTGCAGGGGGCGGCAAAAGATGGCTACACCTTC. It encodes CASSLQGAAKDGYTF.

The genes are TRBV18 and TRBJ2-3; D remains unclear. The CDR3 sequence is 14 residues long. The V end lost 3 bases, the J end lost 2 bases, and 9 bases lay between the germline ends. Germline CDR1 KGHSH, CDR2 LQKENI. CDR3 residues: CASSPQKFTDTQYF. The CDR3 coding sequence is TGTGCCAGCTCACCTCAGAAATTCACAGATACGCAGTATTTT.

The chain recombines TRBV28 with TRBJ1-5; 7 bases match TRBD1. CDR3 size: 15 residues. CDR1 is MDHEN and CDR2 is SYDVKM in the germline V gene. Germline trimming cut 6 bases from V and 4 bases from J; bases unmatched to any gene: 9. The CDR3 nucleotides are TGTGCCAGCAGCCAGGGGGTGCTAGGAAATCAGCCCCAGCATTTT. Translated: CASSQGVLGNQPQHF.